These 23 T cell receptor beta chains were sequenced from one sample in a study of siplizumab effects on memory and regulatory T cells. Sequencing used immunoSEQ multiplex PCR; TCRdb keeps in-frame clones, though not all of them. The sample holds around 99,000 clones, approximately 90% seen once. Sample: Tregs sorted from blood. The receptors here all came from a human donor in good health.

The genes are TRBV7-9 and TRBJ2-1; D gene ambiguous. V lost 1 base, J lost 4 bases, and 11 bases lay in between. The CDR3 runs to 15 residues. The germline gives CDR1 SEHNR, CDR2 FQNEAQ (reference sequence). For the CDR3, the DNA is TGTGCCAGCAGCTTAGGGGCCTCGAGTTACAATGAGCAGTTCTTC. Protein product: CASSLGASSYNEQFF.

This clone was detected only a few times. As DNA, the CDR3 is TGTGCCAGCAGCCAACGGGGTACCGGGGAGCTGTTTTTT. This encodes CASSQRGTGELFF. The chain uses TRBV4-2 and TRBJ2-2; a weak D match, TRBD2 (5 bases). CDR3 length equals 13 residues. In germline, CDR1 is LGHNA, CDR2 YNFKEQ. Trimming cost V 2 bases and J 5 bases, with 6 bases left between them.

This clone was detected a few times. This rearrangement joins TRBV7-9 to TRBJ1-6; D may be TRBD1 (5 bases). The CDR3 sequence is 12 residues long. Trimming shortened V by 5 bases and J by 8 bases, and 7 bases separated the two germline ends. Germline V lookup: CDR1 SEHNR, CDR2 FQNEAQ (reference sequence). In DNA, the CDR3 is TGTGCCAGCAGCAAACAGGATTCACCCCTCCACTTT. It encodes CASSKQDSPLHF.

The rearrangement links TRBV2 to TRBJ1-6; TRBD1 aligns across 8 bases. CDR3 size: 15 residues. Trimming took 6 bases from V and 10 from J; bases not matched to a gene: 11. CDR1 is SNHLY and CDR2 is FYNNEI in the germline V gene. The CDR3: CASRGPDRATSPLHF. In DNA form, the CDR3 reads TGTGCCAGCAGGGGACCGGACAGGGCCACCTCACCCCTCCACTTT.

This clone was detected once. The genes are TRBV16 and TRBJ2-7, with TRBD2 matching 14 bases. This CDR3 is built from 14 residues. The V and J ends lost 5 bases and 4 bases, in that order; junction bases with no gene match: 1. Germline V gene sequence: CDR1 KGHSY, CDR2 FQNENV. CDR3 nucleotides: TGTGCCAGCAGCGGGACTAGCGGGAGTTACGAGCAGTACTTC. Its protein product is CASSGTSGSYEQYF.

The chain is built from TRBV5-5 and TRBJ1-1; D might be TRBD1 (5 bases). Per the germline V gene, CDR1 is SGHKS and CDR2 is YYEKEE (reference sequence). Trimming took 4 bases from V and 6 from J, leaving 13 bases between them. This CDR3 contains 13 residues. The CDR3 sequence is CASSQELTAEAFF. The CDR3 region has the DNA TGTGCCAGCAGCCAAGAACTGACAGCTGAAGCTTTCTTT.

CDR3 DNA: TGTGCCAGCAGTATGGCTAGCGGGCACCTCACAGATACGCAGTATTTT. Translated: CASSMASGHLTDTQYF. This chain uses TRBV25-1 with TRBJ2-3; 8 nucleotides align to TRBD2. From germline, CDR1 is MGHDK and CDR2 SYGVNS. This CDR3 contains 16 residues. Trimming at V came to 5 bases and at J to 2 bases, leaving 9 bases not matched to a gene.

The rearrangement links TRBV7-6 to TRBJ2-5; D remains ambiguous. Germline CDR1 SGHVS, CDR2 FNYEAQ. The CDR3 runs 13 residues. Trimming pared 3 bases from V and 3 bases from J, leaving 8 bases between. CDR3 nucleotide sequence: TGTGCCAGCAGCTTCGGGCAGAAAGAGACCCAGTACTTC. Translating gives CASSFGQKETQYF.

The rearrangement links TRBV4-2 to TRBJ2-2; 10 bases align to TRBD2. Germline V CDR1 and CDR2: LGHNA, YNFKEQ. V was clipped by 1 base and J by 2 bases; unmatched bases: 13. The CDR3 spans 20 residues. CDR3 sequence (DNA): TGTGCCAGCAGCCAAGCAGCGGGAGGGCCTCGGGAAAAAAACACCGGGGAGCTGTTTTTT. Translation: CASSQAAGGPREKNTGELFF.

The rearrangement uses TRBV6-1 and TRBJ2-5; 12 positions match TRBD2. The V and J ends lost 6 bases and 4 bases, in that order; junction bases with no gene match: 6. This CDR3 spans 15 amino acids. Per the germline V gene, CDR1 is MNHNS and CDR2 is SASEGT. In DNA form, the CDR3 reads TGTGCCAGCAGCTACACACTAGCGGGAGGAGAGACCCAGTACTTC. It translates to CASSYTLAGGETQYF.

The V and J genes are TRBV4-1 and TRBJ2-7, with 13 bases that match TRBD2. CDR1 and CDR2 from the germline V gene are MGHRA and YSYEKL. V trimming: 4 bases; J trimming: 0 bases; junction bases outside the gene matches: 6. The CDR3 sequence is 17 residues long. CDR3 sequence reads: CASSPRLAGGFSYEQYF. Written as DNA, the CDR3 is TGCGCCAGCAGCCCACGACTAGCGGGAGGCTTCTCCTACGAGCAGTACTTC.

This clone has just one count. This chain connects TRBV6-1 to TRBJ1-5; 8 bases agree with TRBD1. The germline CDR1 and CDR2 sequences are MNHNS and SASEGT. The length of the CDR3 is 14 residues. V lost 6 bases, J lost 3 bases, and 4 bases stayed unmatched. The CDR3 bases are TGTGCCAGCAGGACAGGGGTTTCCAATCAGCCCCAGCATTTT. This encodes CASRTGVSNQPQHF.

The chain links TRBV21-1 to TRBJ2-5; the table's D call of TRBD1 was not tested on the DNA. TRBV21-1 is classified as a pseudogene. CDR3 size: 14 residues. As DNA, the CDR3 is TGTGCCAGCAGCAAACGTACATCTCAAGAGACCCAGTACTTC. Protein product: CASSKRTSQETQYF.

V gene TRBV5-8 combines with J gene TRBJ2-7, with 7 positions matching TRBD1. Germline V CDR1 and CDR2: SGHTS, YDEGEE. The CDR3 sequence is 14 residues long. After removal of 1 base from V and 2 bases from J, the junction contained 3 bases not matched to a gene. This chain's CDR3 is CASSLPGGTYEQYF. DNA of the CDR3: TGTGCCAGCAGCTTGCCAGGGGGAACCTACGAGCAGTACTTC.

The rearrangement uses TRBV5-1 and TRBJ2-6, with a possible D match to TRBD1 (6 bases). CDR1 and CDR2 (germline): SGHRS, YFSETQ. CDR3 length: 16 residues. V was clipped by 3 bases and J by 4 bases, with 14 bases between them. The DNA of the CDR3 is TGCGCCAGCAGCTGGACCCGGGACACCGGGGCCAACGTCCTGACTTTC. It specifies CASSWTRDTGANVLTF.

The chain links TRBV5-1 to TRBJ2-6, with unresolved D. Germline lookup yields CDR1 SGHRS and CDR2 YFSETQ. This CDR3 contains 15 residues. Trimming stripped 2 bases from V and 1 base from J, with 7 bases between. CDR3 in amino acids: CASSLLSSGANVLTF. The CDR3 DNA sequence: TGCGCCAGCAGCTTATTGAGTTCTGGGGCCAACGTCCTGACTTTC.

The chain has TRBV7-9 and TRBJ2-7, with D possibly TRBD1 on 5 matching bases. The CDR3 loop spans 12 amino acids. CDR1 is SEHNR and CDR2 is FQNEAQ in the germline V gene (reference sequence). V was trimmed by 1 base and J by 6 bases, leaving 7 bases between them. The CDR3, as DNA: TGTGCCAGCAGCTTAGAAAGGGGCGAGCAGTACTTC. It encodes CASSLERGEQYF. Full variable domain (rest looked up from reference TRBV7-9 and TRBJ2-7): DTGVSQNPRHKITKRGQNVTFRCDPISEHNRLYWYRQTLGQGPEFLTYFQNEAQLEKSRLLSDRFSAERPKGSFSTLEIQRTEQGDSAMYLCASSLERGEQYFGPGTRLTVT.

This CDR3 is CASSQGGGGNQETQYF. The CDR3 DNA reads as TGTGCCAGCAGCCAAGGGGGCGGGGGGAACCAAGAGACCCAGTACTTC. This chain uses TRBV4-2 with TRBJ2-5; 8 nucleotides agree with TRBD2. There are 16 residues in the CDR3. Germline CDR1 LGHNA, CDR2 YNFKEQ. The ends lost 1 base at V and 0 bases at J; junction bases unmatched: 4.

The genes are TRBV6-1 and TRBJ1-4, with unresolved D. V shed 9 bases and J shed 14 bases, with 19 bases lying between them. Germline CDR1 reads MNHNS; CDR2 reads SASEGT. This CDR3 contains 12 residues. CDR3 region: CASNRPSSFLFF. The CDR3 bases are TGTGCCAGTAACCGTCCGTCGTCTTTTCTGTTTTTT.

The chain combines TRBV6-1 with TRBJ2-2; D is possibly TRBD1 or TRBD2 (6 bases each). There are 15 residues in the CDR3. Trimming cost V 7 bases and J 3 bases, with 15 bases left between them. In germline, CDR1 is MNHNS, CDR2 SASEGT. The CDR3 loop is CASTRRGPYTGELFF. CDR3 sequence (DNA): TGTGCCAGCACCCGCCGGGGGCCGTACACCGGGGAGCTGTTTTTT.

The chain joins TRBV5-1 to TRBJ2-6; 7 nucleotides line up with TRBD1. Trimming took 4 bases from V and 1 from J; bases not matched to a gene: 2. The CDR3 runs 15 residues. Germline V lookup: CDR1 SGHRS, CDR2 YFSETQ. DNA for the CDR3: TGCGCCAGCAGCACGACAGGGTCTGGGGCCAACGTCCTGACTTTC. It translates to CASSTTGSGANVLTF.

This chain connects TRBV4-1 to TRBJ1-1, with a weak D call TRBD1 (5 bases). CDR1 is MGHRA and CDR2 is YSYEKL in the germline V gene. This CDR3 is 18 amino acids long. V was pared by 5 bases and J by 0 bases, with 22 bases between. CDR3 nucleotide sequence: TGCGCCAGCAGCAAATATAGTACTCAGGGAGACGTGAACACTGAAGCTTTCTTT. Protein: CASSKYSTQGDVNTEAFF.

The V gene is TRBV9, the J gene TRBJ2-7; 11 bases line up with TRBD2. With 5 bases clipped from V and 6 bases from J, the junction kept 10 bases outside the gene matches. The CDR3 is made up of 15 amino acids. Germline V lookup: CDR1 SGDLS, CDR2 YYNGEE. The CDR3 loop reads CASSKTSGSLSEQYF. Written as DNA, the CDR3 is TGTGCCAGCAGTAAAACTAGCGGGAGTCTGAGCGAGCAGTACTTC.